A single sample is the source of the 11 T cell receptor beta chains below, sequenced in a study of blood T cell repertoires in COVID-19. The method was immunoSEQ multiplex PCR; TCRdb's version includes in-frame clones alone and lacks a portion of them. The sample contains 50,000 or so clones, approximately 80% of which appear only once. The sequenced sample was peripheral blood. The receptors were sampled from an older woman with acute or convalescent COVID-19.

A single count supports this clone. The rearrangement joins TRBV11-1 to TRBJ2-1; D is possibly TRBD2 (5 bases). The germline V gene has CDR1 SGHAT and CDR2 FQDESV (reference sequence). This CDR3 contains 16 residues. The V end lost 4 bases, the J end lost 0 bases, and 13 bases lay between the germline ends. The CDR3 loop reads CASSSLGLSSYNEQFF. CDR3 sequence (DNA): TGTGCCAGCAGCTCACTAGGACTCAGCTCCTACAATGAGCAGTTCTTC.

This sequence joins TRBV7-2 and TRBJ2-7; 8 bases are shared with TRBD2. The CDR3 sequence is 15 residues long. CDR1 and CDR2 from the germline V gene are SGHTA and FQGNSA. Unmatched junction bases numbered 6, after V lost 4 bases and J lost 1 base. CDR3 nucleotides: TGTGCCAGCAGCTCACGTAGCGGGATTTCCTACGAGCAGTACTTC. This translates into CASSSRSGISYEQYF.

The genes are TRBV19 and TRBJ2-7; 7 nucleotides align to TRBD2. This CDR3 is 16 amino acids long. Germline V CDR1 and CDR2: LNHDA, SQIVND (reference sequence). V gave up 5 bases and J gave up 2 bases; unmatched junction bases: 12. DNA for the CDR3: TGTGCCAGTAGTCCTCGGAGGTTGGGGGGGACCTACGAGCAGTACTTC. Its protein product is CASSPRRLGGTYEQYF.

This chain uses TRBV5-1 with TRBJ1-1; TRBD1 agrees at 12 bases. CDR3 length: 18 residues. CDR1 and CDR2 from the germline V gene are SGHRS and YFSETQ. Unmatched junction bases numbered 9, after V lost 2 bases and J lost 1 base. This chain's CDR3 is CASSFEGQGAMRNTEAFF. The CDR3 nucleotides are TGCGCCAGCAGCTTCGAGGGACAGGGGGCGATGCGGAACACTGAAGCTTTCTTT.

The chain is built from TRBV5-1 and TRBJ1-5; 9 bases agree with TRBD1. Germline values: CDR1 SGHRS, CDR2 YFSETQ. The CDR3 extends over 14 amino acids. With 0 bases clipped from V and 6 bases from J, the junction kept 1 base outside the gene matches. Here the CDR3 reads CASSLAGQGQPQHF. CDR3 in DNA: TGCGCCAGCAGCTTGGCGGGACAGGGTCAGCCCCAGCATTTT. Together with reference TRBV5-1 and TRBJ1-5, the CDR3 gives the full variable domain: KAGVTQTPRYLIKTRGQQVTLSCSPISGHRSVSWYQQTPGQGLQFLFEYFSETQRNKGNFPGRFSGRQFSNSRSEMNVSTLELGDSALYLCASSLAGQGQPQHFGDGTRLSIL.

The rearrangement joins TRBV5-6 to TRBJ1-1, with D possibly matching TRBD1 (5 bases). Trimming removed 6 bases at V and 4 bases at J, with 13 bases between. CDR3 length equals 13 residues. Germline V gives CDR1 SGHDT, CDR2 YYEEEE. The CDR3 region is CASTTVGGTEAFF. In DNA, the CDR3 is TGTGCCAGCACCACGGTGGGGGGCACTGAAGCTTTCTTT.

This CDR3 reads CASSESTGVGANVLTF. The CDR3 DNA is TGTGCCAGCAGTGAGTCGACAGGGGTCGGGGCCAACGTCCTGACTTTC. This chain connects TRBV2 to TRBJ2-6; 8 nucleotides agree with TRBD1. The CDR3 is made up of 16 amino acids. Germline V gene data show CDR1 as SNHLY and CDR2 as FYNNEI. With V trimmed by 3 bases and J by 4 bases, 5 bases remained unmatched.

V gene TRBV6-2 or TRBV6-3 combines with J gene TRBJ1-6, with TRBD1 identical over 9 bases. The junction had 6 bases not matched to a gene; V was cut back by 6 bases and J by 6 bases. The CDR3 is 15 residues long. The germline V gene has CDR1 MNHEY and CDR2 SVGEGT. The CDR3 nucleotides are TGTGCCAGCAGCTGGGACAGGGTTGGTAATTCACCCCTCCACTTT. Its protein is CASSWDRVGNSPLHF.

V and J are TRBV6-5 and TRBJ1-1, with 8 bases matching TRBD1. CDR1 is MNHEY and CDR2 is SVGAGI in the germline V gene. CDR3 size: 14 residues. Trimming at V came to 6 bases and at J to 4 bases, leaving 7 bases not matched to a gene. The CDR3 nucleotides are TGTGCCAGCAGATACACTACAGGGGGCACTGAAGCTTTCTTT. This gives the protein CASRYTTGGTEAFF.

The CDR3 DNA reads as TGTGCCAGCAGCTTTGTCAGGGATCTTGGCTACACCTTC. Translated, it gives CASSFVRDLGYTF. This rearrangement joins TRBV7-9 to TRBJ1-2; weak D call: TRBD1 (5 bases). V was trimmed by 3 bases and J by 7 bases, leaving 12 bases between them. The CDR3 spans 13 residues. Per germline, CDR1 SEHNR and CDR2 FQNEAQ (reference sequence).

V and J are TRBV30 and TRBJ1-6, with D unclear. This CDR3 spans 12 amino acids. CDR1 GTSNPN and CDR2 SVGIG come from the germline V gene (reference sequence). V lost 1 base to trimming and J lost 7 bases, with 5 bases between them. The CDR3 bases are TGTGCCTGGAGTGCACAGAATTCACCCCTCCACTTT. This codes for CAWSAQNSPLHF.